These T cell receptor beta chains were read from a single sample in a study of Ad26.COV2.S vaccination and SARS-CoV-2 variants. Generated by immunoSEQ multiplex PCR, the TCRdb table keeps only in-frame clones and is missing some. This table holds 400,000 or so clones, less than 90% found once. The source was peripheral blood, collected in a trial of Ad26.COV2.S vaccine versus placebo. These receptors originate from a person aged 18-65 years who received the Ad26.COV2.S COVID-19 vaccine or a placebo. CDR3s include the opening cysteine and the closing phenylalanine or tryptophan.

13 TRBV4-1 CASSQEVGEKLFF
13 TRBV12-3/TRBV12-4 CASSLQAFGGYTF
14 TRBV7-8 CASSFRTANYGYTF
15 TRBV6-5 CASRNDRGLGQPQHF
19 TRBV5-1 CASSRVGQSSGGRTDTQYF
16 TRBV3-1/TRBV3-2 CASSPLSGAGGNEQYF
10 TRBV29-1 CSVGTIEQFF
15 TRBV5-4 CASSLVGGGPDTQYF
15 TRBV3-1/TRBV3-2 CASSPRAGNTDTQYF
13 TRBV27 CASSQDFSYGYTF
17 TRBV21-1 CASSKQGLGSRNYGYTF
13 TRBV19 CASSGGGGNEAFF
13 TRBV16 CASSRVGDYEQYF
11 TRBV12-5 CASGASYGYTF
13 TRBV5-4 CASSGRGGYEQYF
14 TRBV7-8 CATGEFRFFTEAFF
16 TRBV5-1 CASSLMGQLSGNTIYF
14 TRBV6-5 CASRRGQSSGEQYF
12 TRBV27 CASSPGGETQYF
14 TRBV27 CASSWGRASNEQFF
18 TRBV15 CATSRSSSGAGAKNIQYF
14 TRBV5-6 CASSLTGRETEAFF
14 TRBV13 CASSLAAEEETQYF
15 TRBV7-2 CASSSGSSAGETQYF